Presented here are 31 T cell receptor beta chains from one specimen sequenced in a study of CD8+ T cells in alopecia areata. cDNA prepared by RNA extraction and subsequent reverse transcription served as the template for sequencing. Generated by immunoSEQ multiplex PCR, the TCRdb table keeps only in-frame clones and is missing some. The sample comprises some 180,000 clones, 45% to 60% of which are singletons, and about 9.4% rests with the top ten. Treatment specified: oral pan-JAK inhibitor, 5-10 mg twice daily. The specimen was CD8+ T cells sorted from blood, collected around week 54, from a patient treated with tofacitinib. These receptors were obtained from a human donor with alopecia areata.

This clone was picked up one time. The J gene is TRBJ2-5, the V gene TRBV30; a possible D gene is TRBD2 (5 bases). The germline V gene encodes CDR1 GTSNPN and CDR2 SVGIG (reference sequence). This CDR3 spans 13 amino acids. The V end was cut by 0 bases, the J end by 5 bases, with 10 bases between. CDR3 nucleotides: TGTGCCTGGAGTGTATTTACTAGGGAGACCCAGTACTTC. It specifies CAWSVFTRETQYF.

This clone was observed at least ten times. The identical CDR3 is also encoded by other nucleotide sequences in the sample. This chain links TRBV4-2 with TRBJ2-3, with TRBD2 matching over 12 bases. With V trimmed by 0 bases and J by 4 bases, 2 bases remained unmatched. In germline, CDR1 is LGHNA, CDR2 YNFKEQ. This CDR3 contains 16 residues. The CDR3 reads CASSQEASGGADTQYF. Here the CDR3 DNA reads TGTGCCAGCAGCCAAGAGGCTAGCGGGGGGGCAGATACGCAGTATTTT.

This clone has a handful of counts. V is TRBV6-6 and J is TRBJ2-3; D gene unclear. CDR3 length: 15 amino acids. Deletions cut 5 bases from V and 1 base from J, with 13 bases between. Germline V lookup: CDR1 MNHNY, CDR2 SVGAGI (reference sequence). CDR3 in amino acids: CASSLDGDRTDTQYF. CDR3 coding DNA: TGTGCCAGCAGTCTGGACGGTGACCGCACAGATACGCAGTATTTT.

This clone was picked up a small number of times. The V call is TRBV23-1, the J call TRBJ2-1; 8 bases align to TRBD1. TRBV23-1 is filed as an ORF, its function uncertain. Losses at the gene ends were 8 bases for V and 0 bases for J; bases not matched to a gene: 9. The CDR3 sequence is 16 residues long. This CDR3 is CASEPRTGSSYNEQFF. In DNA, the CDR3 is TGCGCCAGCGAGCCAAGGACAGGGAGCTCCTACAATGAGCAGTTCTTC.

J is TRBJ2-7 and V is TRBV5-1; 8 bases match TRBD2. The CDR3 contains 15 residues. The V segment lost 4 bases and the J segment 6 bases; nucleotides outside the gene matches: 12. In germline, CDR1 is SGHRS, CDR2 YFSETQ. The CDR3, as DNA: TGCGCCAGCAGCCCCCCGGGGAGCGGGGGTCGCGAGCAGTACTTC. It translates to CASSPPGSGGREQYF.

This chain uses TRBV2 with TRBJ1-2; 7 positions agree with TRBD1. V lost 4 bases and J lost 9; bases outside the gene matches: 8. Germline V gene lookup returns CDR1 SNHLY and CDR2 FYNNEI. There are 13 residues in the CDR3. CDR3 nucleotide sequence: TGTGCCAGCAGTGGGTCGGGACAGCTCCGCTACACCTTC. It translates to CASSGSGQLRYTF. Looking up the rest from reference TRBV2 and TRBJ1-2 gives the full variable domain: EPEVTQTPSHQVTQMGQEVILRCVPISNHLYFYWYRQILGQKVEFLVSFYNNEISEKSEIFDDQFSVERPDGSNFTLKIRSTKLEDSAMYFCASSGSGQLRYTFGSGTRLTVV.

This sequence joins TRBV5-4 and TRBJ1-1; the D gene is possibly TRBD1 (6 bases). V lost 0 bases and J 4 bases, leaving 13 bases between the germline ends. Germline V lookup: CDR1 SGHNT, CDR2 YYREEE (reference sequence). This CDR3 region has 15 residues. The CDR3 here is CASSLVGTTFTEAFF. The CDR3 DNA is TGTGCCAGCAGCTTGGTTGGGACAACCTTCACTGAAGCTTTCTTT.

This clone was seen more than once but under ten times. The CDR3 reads CASSVDDGGGANVLTF. Here the CDR3 DNA reads TGTGCCAGCAGCGTAGACGACGGTGGTGGGGCCAACGTCCTGACTTTC. The V and J genes are TRBV9 and TRBJ2-6; the D is unclear. The germline CDR1 and CDR2 sequences are SGDLS and YYNGEE. There are 16 residues in the CDR3. V was trimmed by 0 bases and J by 3 bases, leaving 10 bases between them.

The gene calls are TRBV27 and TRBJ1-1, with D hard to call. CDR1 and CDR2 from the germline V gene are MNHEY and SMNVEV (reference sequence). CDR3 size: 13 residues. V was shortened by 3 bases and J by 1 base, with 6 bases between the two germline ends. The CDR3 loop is CASSFHGNTEAFF. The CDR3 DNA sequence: TGTGCCAGCAGTTTTCACGGGAACACTGAAGCTTTCTTT.

The CDR3 region is CASSFTVRGTEAFF. For the CDR3, the DNA is TGTGCCAGCAGTTTTACTGTGCGCGGCACTGAAGCTTTCTTT. The genes are TRBV27 and TRBJ1-1, with unresolved D. Germline values: CDR1 MNHEY, CDR2 SMNVEV (reference sequence). Trimming cost V 3 bases and J 4 bases, with 12 bases left between them. This CDR3 is 14 amino acids long.

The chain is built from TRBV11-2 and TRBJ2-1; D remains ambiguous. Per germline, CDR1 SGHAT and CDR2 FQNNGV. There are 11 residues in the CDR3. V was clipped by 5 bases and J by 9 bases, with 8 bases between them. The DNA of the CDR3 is TGTGCCAGCAGCCTCCTGGCTGAGCAGTTCTTC. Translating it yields CASSLLAEQFF.

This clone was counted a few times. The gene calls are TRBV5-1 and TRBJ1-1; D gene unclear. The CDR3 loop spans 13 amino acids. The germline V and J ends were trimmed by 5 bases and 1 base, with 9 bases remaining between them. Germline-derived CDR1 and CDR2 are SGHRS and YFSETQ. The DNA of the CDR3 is TGCGCCAGCAGAGTCTTTGAGAACACTGAAGCTTTCTTT. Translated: CASRVFENTEAFF.

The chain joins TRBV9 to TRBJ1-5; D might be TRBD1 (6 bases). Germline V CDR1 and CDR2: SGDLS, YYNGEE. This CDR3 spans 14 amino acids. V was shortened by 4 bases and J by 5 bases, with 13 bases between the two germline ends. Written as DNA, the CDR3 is TGTGCCAGCAGCTTGGGGGACAAAGATCAGCCCCAGCATTTT. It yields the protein CASSLGDKDQPQHF.

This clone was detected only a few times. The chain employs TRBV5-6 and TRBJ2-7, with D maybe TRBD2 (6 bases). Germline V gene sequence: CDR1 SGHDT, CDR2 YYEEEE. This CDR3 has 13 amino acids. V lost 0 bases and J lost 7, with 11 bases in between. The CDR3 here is CASSLGSGGEQYF. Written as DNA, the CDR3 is TGTGCCAGCAGCTTGGGAAGCGGAGGGGAGCAGTACTTC.

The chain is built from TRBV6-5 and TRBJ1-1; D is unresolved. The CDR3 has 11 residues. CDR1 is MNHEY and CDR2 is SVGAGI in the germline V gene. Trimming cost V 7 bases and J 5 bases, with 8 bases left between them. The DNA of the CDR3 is TGTGCCAGCATGGGTGGGACTGAAGCTTTCTTT. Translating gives CASMGGTEAFF.

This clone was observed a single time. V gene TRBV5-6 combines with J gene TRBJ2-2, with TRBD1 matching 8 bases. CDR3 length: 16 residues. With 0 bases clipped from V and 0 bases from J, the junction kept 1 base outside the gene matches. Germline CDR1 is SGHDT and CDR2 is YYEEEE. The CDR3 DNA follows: TGTGCCAGCAGCTTGGCGGACAGGGCGAACACCGGGGAGCTGTTTTTT. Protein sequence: CASSLADRANTGELFF.

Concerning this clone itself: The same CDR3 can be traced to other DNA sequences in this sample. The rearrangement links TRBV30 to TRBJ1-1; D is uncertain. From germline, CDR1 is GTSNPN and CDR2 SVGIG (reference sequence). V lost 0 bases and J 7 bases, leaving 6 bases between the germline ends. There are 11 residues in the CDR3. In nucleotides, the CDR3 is TGTGCCTGGAGTGTAGGGCTTGAAGCTTTCTTT. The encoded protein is CAWSVGLEAFF.

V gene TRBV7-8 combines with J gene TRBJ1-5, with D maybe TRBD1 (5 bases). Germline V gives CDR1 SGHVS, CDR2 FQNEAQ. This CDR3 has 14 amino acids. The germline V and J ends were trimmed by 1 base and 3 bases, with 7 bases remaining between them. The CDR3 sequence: CASSLGGYNQPQHF. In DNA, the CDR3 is TGTGCCAGCAGCTTAGGGGGGTACAATCAGCCCCAGCATTTT.

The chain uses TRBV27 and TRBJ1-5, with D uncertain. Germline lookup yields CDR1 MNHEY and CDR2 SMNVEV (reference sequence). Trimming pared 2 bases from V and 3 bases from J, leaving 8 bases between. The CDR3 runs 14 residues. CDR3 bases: TGTGCCAGCAGTTTAAACGGATACAATCAGCCCCAGCATTTT. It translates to CASSLNGYNQPQHF.

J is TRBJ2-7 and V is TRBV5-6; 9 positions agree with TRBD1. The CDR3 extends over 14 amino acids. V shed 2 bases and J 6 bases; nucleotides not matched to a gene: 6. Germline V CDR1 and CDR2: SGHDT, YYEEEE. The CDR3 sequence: CASSLRDRASEQYF. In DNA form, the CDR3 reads TGTGCCAGCAGCTTAAGGGACAGGGCGTCCGAGCAGTACTTC.

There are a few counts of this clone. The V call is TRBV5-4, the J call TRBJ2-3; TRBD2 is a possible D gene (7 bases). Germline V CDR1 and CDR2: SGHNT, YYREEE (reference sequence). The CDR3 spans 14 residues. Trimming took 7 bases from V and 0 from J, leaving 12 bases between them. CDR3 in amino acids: CASEGGRSTDTQYF. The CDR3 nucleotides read TGTGCCAGCGAGGGGGGGAGGAGCACAGATACGCAGTATTTT.

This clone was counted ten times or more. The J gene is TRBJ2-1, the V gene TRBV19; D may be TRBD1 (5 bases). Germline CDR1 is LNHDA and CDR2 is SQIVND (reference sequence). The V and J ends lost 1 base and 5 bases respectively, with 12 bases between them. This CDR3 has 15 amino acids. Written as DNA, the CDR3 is TGTGCCAGTAGTATAGGGGCAGGGTCCCACAATGAGCAGTTCTTC. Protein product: CASSIGAGSHNEQFF.

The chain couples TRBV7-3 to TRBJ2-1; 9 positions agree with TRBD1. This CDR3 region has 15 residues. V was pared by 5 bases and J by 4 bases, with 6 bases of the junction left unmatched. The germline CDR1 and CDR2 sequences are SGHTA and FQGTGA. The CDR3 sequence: CASSPYRGPYNEQFF. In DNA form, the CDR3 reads TGTGCCAGCAGCCCGTACAGGGGGCCGTACAATGAGCAGTTCTTC.

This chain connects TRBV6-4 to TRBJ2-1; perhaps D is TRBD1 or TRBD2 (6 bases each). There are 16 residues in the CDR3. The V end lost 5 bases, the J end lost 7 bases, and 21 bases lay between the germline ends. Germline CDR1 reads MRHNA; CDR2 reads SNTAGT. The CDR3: CASSYPGRGDENEQFF. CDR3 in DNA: TGTGCCAGCAGTTACCCCGGTAGGGGGGATGAGAATGAGCAGTTCTTC.

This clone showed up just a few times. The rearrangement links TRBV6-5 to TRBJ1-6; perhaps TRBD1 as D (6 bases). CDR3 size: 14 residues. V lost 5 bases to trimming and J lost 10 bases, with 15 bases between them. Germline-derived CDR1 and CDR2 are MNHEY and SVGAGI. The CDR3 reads CASSPQGVGSPLHF. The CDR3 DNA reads TGTGCCAGCAGTCCACAGGGAGTCGGGTCACCCCTCCACTTT.

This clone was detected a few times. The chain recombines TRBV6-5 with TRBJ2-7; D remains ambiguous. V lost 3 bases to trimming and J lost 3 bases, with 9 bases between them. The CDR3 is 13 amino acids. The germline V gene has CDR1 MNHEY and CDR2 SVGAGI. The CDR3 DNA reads TGTGCCAGCAGTTATGGAGAACTCTACGAGCAGTACTTC. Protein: CASSYGELYEQYF.

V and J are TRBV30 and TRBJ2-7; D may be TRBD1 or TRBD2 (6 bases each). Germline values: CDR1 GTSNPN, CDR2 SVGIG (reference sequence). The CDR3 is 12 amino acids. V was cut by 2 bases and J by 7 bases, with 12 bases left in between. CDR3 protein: CAWSRQAGEQYF. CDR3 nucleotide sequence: TGTGCCTGGAGTCGACAGGCGGGGGAGCAGTACTTC.

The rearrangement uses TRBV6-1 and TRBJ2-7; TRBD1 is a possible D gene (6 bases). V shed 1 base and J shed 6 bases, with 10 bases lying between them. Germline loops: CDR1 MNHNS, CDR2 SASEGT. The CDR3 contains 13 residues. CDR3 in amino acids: CASSEEGHIEQYF. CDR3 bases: TGTGCCAGCAGTGAAGAGGGACATATCGAGCAGTACTTC.

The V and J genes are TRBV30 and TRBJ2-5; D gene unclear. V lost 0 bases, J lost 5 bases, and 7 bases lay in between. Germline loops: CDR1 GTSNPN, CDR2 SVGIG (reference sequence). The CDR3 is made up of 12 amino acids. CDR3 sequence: CAWSVIGETQYF. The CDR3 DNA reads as TGTGCCTGGAGTGTAATAGGGGAGACCCAGTACTTC.

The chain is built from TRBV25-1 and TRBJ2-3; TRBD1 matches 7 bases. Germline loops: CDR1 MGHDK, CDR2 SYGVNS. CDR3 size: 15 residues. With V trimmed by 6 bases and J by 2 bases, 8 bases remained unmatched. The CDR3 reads CASSPPGQPTDTQYF. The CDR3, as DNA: TGTGCCAGCAGCCCCCCGGGACAGCCCACAGATACGCAGTATTTT.

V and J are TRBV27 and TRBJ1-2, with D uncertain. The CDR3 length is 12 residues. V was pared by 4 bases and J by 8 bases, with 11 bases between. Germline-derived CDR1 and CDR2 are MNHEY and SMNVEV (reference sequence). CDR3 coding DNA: TGTGCCAGCAGTTCCCTAAAGGGAGGCTACACCTTC. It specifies CASSSLKGGYTF.